This T cell receptor (beta chain) stems from a study of shared clonotypes between healthy human individuals. The study's findings and limits: Clonotype sharing across a few donors was observed for roughly 5% of naive CD4 clonotypes. Memory subsets generally showed lower estimated richness than naive subsets.

Positive CCR7 selection of CD45RO-negative cells yielded the naive CD8 cells, and terminally differentiated effector memory CD45RA+ cells were excluded. In replicate PCRs of sorted subsets, approximately 190 ng DNA, tens of thousands of T cell genomes, was used. The data were produced by immunoSEQ multiplex PCR, yet TCRdb's version contains in-frame clones alone and is incomplete. This sample carries about 2.1 million clones, just under 95% of them seen once, and the ten largest clones take about 1.7%. The CDR3 contains 14 residues. The trim removed 2 bases at V and 4 bases at J, leaving 0 bases unmatched. Germline values: CDR1 SQVTM, CDR2 ANQGSEA. Points on this clone: No antigen is known for it.

The gene calls are TRBV29-1 and TRBJ2-1, with TRBD2 matching 12 bases. The clonotype comes from a man younger than 30 in good health. Some clones in this sample may be carry-over from other donors' samples. Sequenced material: naive CD8+ T cells from PBMCs. In DNA, the CDR3 is TGCAGCGTTGAACTAGCGGGAGGGTACAATGAGCAGTTCTTC. It is translated as CSVELAGGYNEQFF.